Reported below is one T cell receptor beta chain. Its antigen is as yet unknown. Stated time point: week 47, end of study. The vaccine gave 300 ug of a 20-mer mutant IDH1 peptide subcutaneously per dose. After removal of 5 bases from V and 4 bases from J, the junction contained 4 bases not matched to a gene. The CDR3 length is 13 residues. The germline V gene has CDR1 WSHSY and CDR2 SAAADI. Clones were sequenced by immunoSEQ multiplex PCR, and TCRdb holds only the in-frame ones, with some missing. The sample consists of about 52,000 clones, around 80% of them appearing once. The source of the sample is a study of a mutant IDH1 vaccine in newly diagnosed glioma. Overall study: Patients began vaccination 4-6 weeks after radiotherapy alone, or with temozolomide cycles. Treatment recipients were approximately 62% male and around 40% female, and their mean age was approximately 42 years. Most had both radiotherapy and temozolomide beforehand; others had only one. The study, taken as a whole, reports: Among top peripheral T cell clonotypes, changes seemed unrelated to pseudoprogression.

V and J are TRBV10-2 and TRBJ1-1, with 7 nucleotides matching TRBD1. The specimen was PBMCs, collected from a glioma patient whose treatment included an IDH1 peptide vaccine. The clonotype originates from a woman aged 40-49 years with glioma. Some clones in this sample may be carry-over from other donors' samples. The CDR3 DNA is TGCGCCAGCAGTCTGACAGGGCCCACTGAAGCTTTCTTT. Translating it yields CASSLTGPTEAFF.